This T cell receptor (beta chain) is drawn from a study of T cell responses to AZD1222 COVID-19 vaccine. Regarding the study as a whole: Repertoire collection took place solely once the T cell response had peaked. Distributed over spike, vaccine-associated CD4 TCRs predominated at 160-218 and 743-854. A reported finding is that nearly half of spike-specific TCRs target unmutated variant regions. Baseline testing showed seropositivity in only six or seven AZD1222 recipients.

Concerning this clone itself: Its antigen is still unknown.

The germline CDR1 and CDR2 sequences are LGHDT and YNNKEL (reference sequence). This CDR3 has 16 residues. Trimming removed 4 bases at V and 1 base at J, with 16 bases between. Clones were sequenced by immunoSEQ multiplex PCR, and TCRdb holds only the in-frame ones, with some missing. The sample yields around 130,000 clones, 80% to 95% seen once. The J gene is TRBJ1-1, the V gene TRBV3-1 (or the pseudogene TRBV3-2), with D possibly matching TRBD1 (5 bases). Sequencing used peripheral blood, obtained 28 days after the second AZD1222 dose. The origin of this receptor is an adult who received the AZD1222 COVID-19 vaccine. CDR3: CASSPLRAWANTEAFF. The CDR3 region has the DNA TGTGCCAGCAGCCCCCTCAGGGCGTGGGCGAACACTGAAGCTTTCTTT.